This passage covers 20 T cell receptor beta chains from one sample sequenced in a study of blood T cell repertoires in COVID-19. Sequencing was performed with immunoSEQ multiplex PCR; in TCRdb, only in-frame clones are kept and a portion is missing. This table holds approximately 26,000 clones, around 87% found once. Sequencing used peripheral blood. The receptor set was obtained from a woman aged 55-70 years with active COVID-19.

This chain links TRBV28 with TRBJ2-7; 10 bases map to TRBD2. Trimming at V came to 6 bases and at J to 3 bases, leaving 5 bases not matched to a gene. Germline CDR1 and CDR2: MDHEN and SYDVKM. The CDR3 spans 14 residues. CDR3 region: CASRRSGRNYEQYF. CDR3 sequence (DNA): TGTGCCAGCAGACGTAGCGGGAGGAACTACGAGCAGTACTTC.

This rearrangement joins TRBV28 to TRBJ2-7; 7 nucleotides agree with TRBD2. The CDR3 covers 15 residues. The trim removed 10 bases at V and 5 bases at J, leaving 17 bases unmatched. Germline V gives CDR1 MDHEN, CDR2 SYDVKM. Here the CDR3 DNA reads TGTGCCACCACGGCCCCGGGAGGTTTGTCCCACGAGCAGTACTTC. Translating gives CATTAPGGLSHEQYF.

The genes are TRBV28 and TRBJ2-3; 9 nucleotides line up with TRBD1. Germline CDR1 is MDHEN and CDR2 is SYDVKM. Trimming cost V 1 base and J 0 bases; bases outside gene matches: 5. The CDR3 length is 17 residues. CDR3 sequence reads: CASSLYGTGLSTDTQYF. In DNA, the CDR3 is TGTGCCAGCAGTTTATACGGGACAGGGCTTAGCACAGATACGCAGTATTTT.

V gene TRBV2 combines with J gene TRBJ2-5; 8 nucleotides align to TRBD2. CDR3 length: 18 residues. V dropped 1 base and J dropped 6; count of bases not matched to a gene: 16. CDR1 is SNHLY and CDR2 is FYNNEI in the germline V gene. The CDR3 protein is CASSEDGWASGYLKTQYF. The CDR3 region has the DNA TGTGCCAGCAGTGAAGATGGTTGGGCTAGCGGGTACCTCAAGACCCAGTACTTC.

The chain joins TRBV7-8 to TRBJ1-1; no reliable D call. The CDR3 contains 14 residues. Looked up from germline, CDR1 is SGHVS and CDR2 is FQNEAQ. The V gene lost 5 bases and the J gene lost 5 bases, with 15 bases spanning the gap. In DNA, the CDR3 is TGTGCCAGCAGCATTGCCGGACTGACTACTGAAGCTTTCTTT. This sequence encodes CASSIAGLTTEAFF.

This chain connects TRBV2 to TRBJ2-7; 10 bases match TRBD2. Trimming at V came to 6 bases and at J to 1 base, leaving 9 bases not matched to a gene. This CDR3 has 16 residues. The germline CDR1 and CDR2 sequences are SNHLY and FYNNEI. The CDR3 spells CASRDAPGLASYEQYF. As DNA, the CDR3 is TGTGCCAGCAGGGATGCTCCGGGACTAGCGTCCTACGAGCAGTACTTC. The full variable domain, rest sourced from reference TRBV2 and TRBJ2-7, is EPEVTQTPSHQVTQMGQEVILRCVPISNHLYFYWYRQILGQKVEFLVSFYNNEISEKSEIFDDQFSVERPDGSNFTLKIRSTKLEDSAMYFCASRDAPGLASYEQYFGPGTRLTVT.

This chain joins TRBV28 and TRBJ1-2; D is unclear. Germline values: CDR1 MDHEN, CDR2 SYDVKM. The CDR3 is 11 amino acids. V was shortened by 6 bases and J by 3 bases, with 5 bases between the two germline ends. CDR3 loop: CASRSDYGYTF. The CDR3, as DNA: TGTGCCAGCAGGTCCGACTATGGCTACACCTTC.

The rearrangement joins TRBV3-1 (or the pseudogene TRBV3-2) to TRBJ2-5, with D unresolved. Germline CDR1 is LGHDT and CDR2 is YNNKEL (reference sequence). CDR3 size: 14 residues. Trimming left V 4 bases short and J 4 bases short, with 13 bases between. CDR3 protein: CASSPWSPGETQYF. CDR3 bases: TGTGCCAGCAGCCCCTGGTCTCCCGGAGAGACCCAGTACTTC.

The chain has TRBV6-5 and TRBJ1-4, with D unresolved. CDR3 size: 13 residues. Trimming removed 6 bases from V and 5 bases from J, with 10 bases in between. Per the germline V gene, CDR1 is MNHEY and CDR2 is SVGAGI. The CDR3 here is CASSLRRNEKLFF. The CDR3 region has the DNA TGTGCCAGCAGCCTGAGGAGGAATGAAAAACTGTTTTTT.

The genes are TRBV28 and TRBJ1-1; TRBD1 is a possible D gene (5 bases). CDR1 and CDR2 from the germline V gene are MDHEN and SYDVKM. V lost 7 bases and J lost 4, with 13 bases in between. The length of the CDR3 is 13 residues. The CDR3 here is CASKRGQVTEAFF. The CDR3 nucleotides are TGTGCCAGCAAAAGGGGCCAAGTCACTGAAGCTTTCTTT.

V gene TRBV6-4 combines with J gene TRBJ2-3; D uncertain. V lost 2 bases, J lost 1 base, and 7 bases lay in between. Germline assignment: CDR1 MRHNA and CDR2 SNTAGT. The CDR3 length is 14 residues. The CDR3 DNA sequence: TGTGCCAGCAGTGACGGTGCGGGCACAGATACGCAGTATTTT. Protein product: CASSDGAGTDTQYF.

V gene TRBV5-1 combines with J gene TRBJ2-5; 12 nucleotides line up with TRBD2. Germline values: CDR1 SGHRS, CDR2 YFSETQ. The length of the CDR3 is 16 residues. Trimming cost V 4 bases and J 2 bases; bases outside gene matches: 6. CDR3 nucleotides: TGCGCCAGCAGCAGTGGACTAGCGGGAAGACAAGAGACCCAGTACTTC. Translation: CASSSGLAGRQETQYF.

The chain recombines TRBV7-2 with TRBJ2-2; D ambiguous. V was clipped by 3 bases and J by 6 bases, with 14 bases between them. The CDR3 contains 15 residues. Looked up from germline, CDR1 is SGHTA and CDR2 is FQGNSA. CDR3 in DNA: TGTGCCAGCAGCTTTATGGCTAGACGGGCCGGGGAGCTGTTTTTT. Its protein product is CASSFMARRAGELFF.

The chain carries TRBV30 and TRBJ1-2; 9 bases fit TRBD1. Germline CDR1 is GTSNPN and CDR2 is SVGIG (reference sequence). The CDR3 is 12 amino acids. V lost 8 bases, J lost 5 bases, and 6 bases stayed unmatched. The CDR3 DNA reads as TGTGCCAGGGACAGGGTAGGGTATGGCTACACCTTC. It encodes CARDRVGYGYTF.

The rearrangement links TRBV7-9 to TRBJ2-1; D perhaps matches TRBD2 (5 bases). The CDR3 has 14 amino acids. Per the germline V gene, CDR1 is SEHNR and CDR2 is FQNEAQ (reference sequence). V was pared by 2 bases and J by 8 bases, with 13 bases between. DNA for the CDR3: TGTGCCAGCAGCTTATTCTCTAGCCGCTATGAGCAGTTCTTC. As protein: CASSLFSSRYEQFF.

This chain connects TRBV10-2 to TRBJ2-1; TRBD2 is a possible D gene (6 bases). This CDR3 contains 14 residues. CDR1 is WSHSY and CDR2 is SAAADI in the germline V gene. The germline V and J ends were trimmed by 5 bases and 5 bases, with 13 bases remaining between them. The CDR3 DNA is TGCGCCAGCAGTTACGGCGGGGCGAACAATGAGCAGTTCTTC. Encoded protein: CASSYGGANNEQFF.

The chain employs TRBV5-8 and TRBJ1-5, with D possibly being TRBD1 (5 bases). Trimming took 2 bases from V and 5 from J, leaving 14 bases between them. CDR3 length equals 15 residues. Germline CDR1 and CDR2: SGHTS and YDEGEE. For the CDR3, the DNA is TGTGCCAGCAGCTTCAGGGTAGCGGAACATCAGCCCCAGCATTTT. It translates to CASSFRVAEHQPQHF.

The V call is TRBV27, the J call TRBJ2-1, with 11 bases identical to TRBD2. CDR1 is MNHEY, CDR2 SMNVEV, per germline (reference sequence). The length of the CDR3 is 15 residues. Unmatched junction bases numbered 5, after V lost 6 bases and J lost 4 bases. As DNA, the CDR3 is TGTGCCAGCAGATATAGCGGGAGGGTATACAATGAGCAGTTCTTC. Its protein product is CASRYSGRVYNEQFF.

The genes are TRBV5-8 and TRBJ2-1; a weak D match, TRBD1 (6 bases). Germline values: CDR1 SGHTS, CDR2 YDEGEE. Trimming shortened V by 0 bases and J by 6 bases, and 13 bases separated the two germline ends. The CDR3 runs to 15 residues. The DNA for the CDR3 is TGTGCCAGCAGCTTGGGGCAGGGCAGGGGCAATGAGCAGTTCTTC. The encoded protein is CASSLGQGRGNEQFF.

This clone was seen a handful of times. The rearrangement uses TRBV19 and TRBJ2-3, with a tentative D call TRBD2 (5 bases). Germline CDR1 and CDR2: LNHDA and SQIVND (reference sequence). The CDR3 totals 11 residues. The ends were cut back, 9 bases at V and 5 bases at J, with 9 bases in the middle. The CDR3 DNA sequence: TGTGCCAGAGACCGGGGAGATACGCAGTATTTT. This gives the protein CARDRGDTQYF.